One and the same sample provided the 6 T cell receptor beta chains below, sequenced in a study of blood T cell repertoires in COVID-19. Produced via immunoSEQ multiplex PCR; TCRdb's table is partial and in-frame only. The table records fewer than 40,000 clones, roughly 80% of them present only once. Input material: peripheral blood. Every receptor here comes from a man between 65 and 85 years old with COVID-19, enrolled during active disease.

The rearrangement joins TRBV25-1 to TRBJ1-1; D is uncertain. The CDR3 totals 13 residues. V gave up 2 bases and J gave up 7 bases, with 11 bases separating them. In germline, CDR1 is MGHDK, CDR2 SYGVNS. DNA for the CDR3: TGTGCCAGCAGTGAAGTCTCCTATGGTGAAGCTTTCTTT. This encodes CASSEVSYGEAFF. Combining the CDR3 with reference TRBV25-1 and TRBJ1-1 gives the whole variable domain EADIYQTPRYLVIGTGKKITLECSQTMGHDKMYWYQQDPGMELHLIHYSYGVNSTEKGDLSSESTVSRIRTEHFPLTLESARPSHTSQYLCASSEVSYGEAFFGQGTRLTVV.

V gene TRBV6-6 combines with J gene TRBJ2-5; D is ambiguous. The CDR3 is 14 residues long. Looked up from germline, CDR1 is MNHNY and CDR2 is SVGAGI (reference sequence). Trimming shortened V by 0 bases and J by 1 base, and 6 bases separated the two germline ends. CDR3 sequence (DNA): TGTGCCAGCAGTTACTCGGGCCCCCAAGAGACCCAGTACTTC. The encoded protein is CASSYSGPQETQYF.

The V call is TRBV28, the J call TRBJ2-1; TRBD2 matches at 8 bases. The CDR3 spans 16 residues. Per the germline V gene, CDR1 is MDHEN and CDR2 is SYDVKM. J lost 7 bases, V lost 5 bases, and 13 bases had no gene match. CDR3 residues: CASSLTGTRGKNEQFF. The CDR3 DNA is TGTGCCAGCAGTCTCACCGGGACTAGAGGAAAGAATGAGCAGTTCTTC.

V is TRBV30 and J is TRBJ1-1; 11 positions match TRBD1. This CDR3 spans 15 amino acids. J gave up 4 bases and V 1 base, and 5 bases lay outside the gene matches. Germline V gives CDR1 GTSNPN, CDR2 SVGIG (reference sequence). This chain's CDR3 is CAWSGGDRGSTEAFF. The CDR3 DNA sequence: TGTGCCTGGAGTGGCGGGGACAGGGGGTCCACTGAAGCTTTCTTT.

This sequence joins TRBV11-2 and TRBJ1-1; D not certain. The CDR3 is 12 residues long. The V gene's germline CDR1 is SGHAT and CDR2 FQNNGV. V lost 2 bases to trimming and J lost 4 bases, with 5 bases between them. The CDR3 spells CASSLTVTEAFF. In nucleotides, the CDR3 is TGTGCCAGCAGCTTAACAGTCACTGAAGCTTTCTTT. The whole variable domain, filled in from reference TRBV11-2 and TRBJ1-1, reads EAGVAQSPRYKIIEKRQSVAFWCNPISGHATLYWYQQILGQGPKLLIQFQNNGVVDDSQLPKDRFSAERLKGVDSTLKIQPAKLEDSAVYLCASSLTVTEAFFGQGTRLTVV.

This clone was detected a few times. The CDR3 DNA reads as TGTGCAACGATATCAGGGATGGGCAATCAGCCCCAGCATTTT. Its protein product is CATISGMGNQPQHF. The rearrangement links TRBV28 to TRBJ1-5; D is perhaps TRBD1 (5 bases). The CDR3 loop spans 14 amino acids. CDR1 and CDR2 from the germline V gene are MDHEN and SYDVKM. The variable domain in full, with the rest retrieved from reference TRBV28 and TRBJ1-5, is DVKVTQSSRYLVKRTGEKVFLECVQDMDHENMFWYRQDPGLGLRLIYFSYDVKMKEKGDIPEGYSVSREKKERFSLILESASTNQTSMYLCATISGMGNQPQHFGDGTRLSIL.